This T cell receptor (beta chain) is drawn from a study of control samples from healthy donors and cancer patients. CDR3 length equals 14 residues. V lost 6 bases, J lost 2 bases, and 11 bases lay in between. Germline V gene lookup returns CDR1 LNHDA and CDR2 SQIVND (reference sequence). The data were produced by immunoSEQ multiplex PCR, yet TCRdb's version contains in-frame clones alone and is incomplete. This sample has about 110,000 clones, with about 89% found just once. This rearrangement joins TRBV19 to TRBJ1-5; the D is unclear. Specimen: blood. The clonotype originates from a woman in her forties or fifties in good health. CDR3 residues: CASSRGLGNQPQHF. The CDR3 DNA reads TGTGCCAGTAGCCGGGGTCTAGGCAATCAGCCCCAGCATTTT.